The rows below give T cell receptor beta chains drawn from one sample of a study of beta chain features in type 1 diabetes. Profiling relied on immunoSEQ multiplex PCR, and the TCRdb table lists in-frame clones only, not all of them. The sample consists of about 250,000 clones, less than 15% of them appearing once. The sequenced sample was naive CD4+ T cells from blood. These receptors came from a woman aged 40 to 49 in good health. CDR3s include the opening cysteine and the closing phenylalanine or tryptophan. Each record gives: CDR3 length, D gene, J gene, clone size, V gene, CDR3 protein, CDR3 DNA. D genes are given only for firm matches. Expanded clones get a size class; other rows say once, few or many, or leave the size out.

length: 11; D: .; J: TRBJ2-7; size: few; V: TRBV2; CDR3: CASSGRGRQYF; DNA: TGTGCCAGCAGTGGGCGGGGAAGGCAGTACTTC
length: 14; D: TRBD1; J: TRBJ2-5; size: few; V: TRBV7-2; CDR3: CASSSDRGWETQYF; DNA: TGTGCCAGCAGCTCGGACAGGGGTTGGGAGACCCAGTACTTC
length: 14; D: .; J: TRBJ1-5; size: few; V: TRBV19; CDR3: CASRRVGSNQPQHF; DNA: TGTGCCAGTAGGCGGGTTGGGAGCAATCAGCCCCAGCATTTT
length: 15; D: TRBD1; J: TRBJ1-6; size: .; V: TRBV11-3; CDR3: CASSWTGTGNSPLHF; DNA: TGTGCCAGCAGCTGGACCGGGACAGGGAATTCACCCCTCCACTTT
length: 16; D: TRBD1; J: TRBJ1-5; size: .; V: TRBV6-6; CDR3: CASRPPGQYSNQPQHF; DNA: TGTGCCAGCAGGCCGCCGGGACAGTATAGCAATCAGCCCCAGCATTTT
length: 15; D: TRBD1; J: TRBJ2-7; size: few; V: TRBV27; CDR3: CASSFGGDRAYEQYF; DNA: TGTGCCAGCTCTTTCGGCGGGGACAGGGCCTACGAGCAGTACTTC
length: 14; D: TRBD1; J: TRBJ2-3; size: few; V: TRBV7-9; CDR3: CASSFQGATDTQYF; DNA: TGTGCCAGCAGCTTTCAGGGGGCCACAGATACGCAGTATTTT
length: 11; D: .; J: TRBJ2-3; size: .; V: TRBV2; CDR3: CASRLQGTQYF; DNA: TGTGCCAGCAGACTACAGGGTACGCAGTATTTT
length: 16; D: .; J: TRBJ2-1; size: few; V: TRBV5-4; CDR3: CASSSSGTPRANEQFF; DNA: TGTGCCAGCAGCTCGTCTGGGACTCCAAGAGCCAATGAGCAGTTCTTC
length: 16; D: TRBD1; J: TRBJ1-2; size: .; V: TRBV7-2; CDR3: CASSFRDRGLGYGYTF; DNA: TGTGCCAGCAGCTTCCGGGACAGGGGGCTAGGCTATGGCTACACCTTC
length: 17; D: TRBD1; J: TRBJ1-2; size: .; V: TRBV6-1; CDR3: CASSGGTGRPLNYGYTF; DNA: TGTGCCAGCAGTGGAGGGACAGGGCGCCCCCTTAACTATGGCTACACCTTC
length: 15; D: .; J: TRBJ1-1; size: few; V: TRBV5-1; CDR3: CASSSALSRVTEAFF; DNA: TGCGCCAGCAGCTCCGCGCTGTCCCGCGTAACTGAAGCTTTCTTT
length: 13; D: TRBD1; J: TRBJ1-2; size: many; V: TRBV7-2; CDR3: CASSLTGGYGYTF; DNA: TGTGCCAGCAGCTTAACAGGGGGATATGGCTACACCTTC
length: 12; D: .; J: TRBJ1-5; size: .; V: TRBV29-1; CDR3: CSVRDSNQPQHF; DNA: TGCAGCGTTCGTGACAGTAATCAGCCCCAGCATTTT
length: 15; D: TRBD1; J: TRBJ2-3; size: once; V: TRBV12-5; CDR3: CASGAGTDHTDTQYF; DNA: TGTGCTAGTGGGGCCGGGACAGATCACACAGATACGCAGTATTTT
length: 12; D: .; J: TRBJ1-1; size: .; V: TRBV4-2; CDR3: CASSQTGSEAFF; DNA: TGTGCCAGCAGCCAAACAGGAAGTGAAGCTTTCTTT
length: 15; D: TRBD1; J: TRBJ2-7; size: few; V: TRBV10-3; CDR3: CAISESTGVTYEQYF; DNA: TGTGCCATCAGTGAGTCGACAGGGGTGACCTACGAGCAGTACTTC